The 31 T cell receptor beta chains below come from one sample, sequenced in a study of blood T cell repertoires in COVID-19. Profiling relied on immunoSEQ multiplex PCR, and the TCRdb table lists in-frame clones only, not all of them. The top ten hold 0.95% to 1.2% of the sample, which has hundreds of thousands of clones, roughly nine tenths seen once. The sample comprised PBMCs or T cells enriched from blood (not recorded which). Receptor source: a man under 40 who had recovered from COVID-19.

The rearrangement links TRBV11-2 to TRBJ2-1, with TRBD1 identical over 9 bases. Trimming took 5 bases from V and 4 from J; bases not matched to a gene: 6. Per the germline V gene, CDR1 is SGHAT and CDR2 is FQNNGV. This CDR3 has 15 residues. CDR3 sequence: CASSADRGTYNEQFF. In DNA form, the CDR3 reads TGTGCCAGCAGCGCGGACAGGGGAACATACAATGAGCAGTTCTTC.

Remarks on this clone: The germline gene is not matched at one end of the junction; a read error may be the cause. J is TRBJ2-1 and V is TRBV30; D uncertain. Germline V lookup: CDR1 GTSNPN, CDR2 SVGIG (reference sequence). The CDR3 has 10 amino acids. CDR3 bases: TGTGCCTGGAGTGTACTCCCTTCCCTCTTC. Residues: CAWSVLPSLF.

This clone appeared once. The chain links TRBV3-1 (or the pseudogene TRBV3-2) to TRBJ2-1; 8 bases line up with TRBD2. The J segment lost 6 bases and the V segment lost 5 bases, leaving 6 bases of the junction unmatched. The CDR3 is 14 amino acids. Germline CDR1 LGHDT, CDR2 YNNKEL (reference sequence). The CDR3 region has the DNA TGTGCCAGCAGCGCCCCCGGGACTAGCAATGAGCAGTTCTTC. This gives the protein CASSAPGTSNEQFF.

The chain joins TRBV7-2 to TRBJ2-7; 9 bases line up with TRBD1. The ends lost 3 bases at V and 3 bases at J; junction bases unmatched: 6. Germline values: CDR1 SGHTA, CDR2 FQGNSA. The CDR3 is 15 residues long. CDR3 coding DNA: TGTGCCAGCAGCTTCTCGGGACAGGGATTCTACGAGCAGTACTTC. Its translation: CASSFSGQGFYEQYF.

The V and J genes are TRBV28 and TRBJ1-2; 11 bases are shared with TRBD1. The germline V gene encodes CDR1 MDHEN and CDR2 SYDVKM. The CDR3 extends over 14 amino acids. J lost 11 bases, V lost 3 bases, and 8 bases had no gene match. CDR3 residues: CASSFPTGQGGYTF. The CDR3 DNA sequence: TGTGCCAGCAGTTTCCCCACGGGACAGGGGGGGTACACCTTC.

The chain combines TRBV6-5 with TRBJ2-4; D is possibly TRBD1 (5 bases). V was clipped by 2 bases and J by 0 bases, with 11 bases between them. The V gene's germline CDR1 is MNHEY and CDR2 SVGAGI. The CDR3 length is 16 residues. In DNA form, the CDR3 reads TGTGCCAGCAGTTACGGGCAGGGCATAGCCAAAAACATTCAGTACTTC. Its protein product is CASSYGQGIAKNIQYF.

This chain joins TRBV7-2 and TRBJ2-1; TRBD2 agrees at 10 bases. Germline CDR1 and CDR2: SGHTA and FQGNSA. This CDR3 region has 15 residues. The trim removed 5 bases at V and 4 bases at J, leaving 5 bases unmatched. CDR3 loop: CASSATSGAYNEQFF. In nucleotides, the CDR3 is TGTGCCAGCAGCGCTACTAGCGGGGCTTACAATGAGCAGTTCTTC.

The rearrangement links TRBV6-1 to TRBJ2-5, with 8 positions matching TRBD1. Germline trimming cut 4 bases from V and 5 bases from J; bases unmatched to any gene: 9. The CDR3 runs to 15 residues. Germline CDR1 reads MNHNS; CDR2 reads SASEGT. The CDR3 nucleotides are TGTGCCAGCAGTGGAGCCTCGACAGGGGAGGAGACCCAGTACTTC. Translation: CASSGASTGEETQYF.

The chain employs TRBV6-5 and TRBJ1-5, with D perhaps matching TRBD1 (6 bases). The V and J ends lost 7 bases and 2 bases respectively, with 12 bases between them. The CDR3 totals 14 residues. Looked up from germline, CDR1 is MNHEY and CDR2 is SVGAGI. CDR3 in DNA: TGTGCCAGCATTAGGCCAGGGGGCAATCAGCCCCAGCATTTT. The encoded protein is CASIRPGGNQPQHF.

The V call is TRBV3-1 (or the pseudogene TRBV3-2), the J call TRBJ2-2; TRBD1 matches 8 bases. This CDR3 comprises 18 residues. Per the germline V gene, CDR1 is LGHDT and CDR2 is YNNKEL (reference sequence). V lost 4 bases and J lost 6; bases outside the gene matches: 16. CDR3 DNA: TGTGCCAGCAGCCTTAAATTCCCGGACAGGGCTTTTGCCGGGGAGCTGTTTTTT. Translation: CASSLKFPDRAFAGELFF.

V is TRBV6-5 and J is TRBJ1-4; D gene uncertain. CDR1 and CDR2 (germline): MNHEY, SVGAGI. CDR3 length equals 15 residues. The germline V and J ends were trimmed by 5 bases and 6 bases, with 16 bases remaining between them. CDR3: CASSTTDGPYEKLFF. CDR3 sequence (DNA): TGTGCCAGCAGTACCACCGATGGGCCATATGAAAAACTGTTTTTT.

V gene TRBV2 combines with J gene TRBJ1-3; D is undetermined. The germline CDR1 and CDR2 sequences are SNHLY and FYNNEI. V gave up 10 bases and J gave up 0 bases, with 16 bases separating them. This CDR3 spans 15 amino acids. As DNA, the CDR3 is TGTGCCACTTCCACAGCAACACCCTCTGGAAACACCATATATTTT. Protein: CATSTATPSGNTIYF.

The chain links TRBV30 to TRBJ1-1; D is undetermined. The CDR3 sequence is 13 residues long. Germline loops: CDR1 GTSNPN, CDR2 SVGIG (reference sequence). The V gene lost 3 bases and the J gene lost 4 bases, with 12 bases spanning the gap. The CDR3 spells CAWSLREGTEAFF. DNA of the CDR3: TGTGCCTGGAGCCTCCGGGAGGGCACTGAAGCTTTCTTT.

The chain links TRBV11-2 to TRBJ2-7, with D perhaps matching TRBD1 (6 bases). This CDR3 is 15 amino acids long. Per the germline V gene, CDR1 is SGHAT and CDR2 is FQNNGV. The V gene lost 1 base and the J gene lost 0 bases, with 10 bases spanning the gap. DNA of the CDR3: TGTGCCAGCAGCTTAGGACAGGCGAGCTCCTACGAGCAGTACTTC. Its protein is CASSLGQASSYEQYF. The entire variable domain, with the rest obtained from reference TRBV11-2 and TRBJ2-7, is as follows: EAGVAQSPRYKIIEKRQSVAFWCNPISGHATLYWYQQILGQGPKLLIQFQNNGVVDDSQLPKDRFSAERLKGVDSTLKIQPAKLEDSAVYLCASSLGQASSYEQYFGPGTRLTVT.

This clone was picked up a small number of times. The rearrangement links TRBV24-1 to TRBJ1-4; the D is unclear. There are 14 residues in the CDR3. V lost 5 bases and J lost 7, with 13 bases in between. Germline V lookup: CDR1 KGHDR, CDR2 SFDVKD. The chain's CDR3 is CATSGLVESEKLFF. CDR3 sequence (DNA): TGTGCCACCAGTGGGTTGGTGGAGAGTGAAAAACTGTTTTTT.

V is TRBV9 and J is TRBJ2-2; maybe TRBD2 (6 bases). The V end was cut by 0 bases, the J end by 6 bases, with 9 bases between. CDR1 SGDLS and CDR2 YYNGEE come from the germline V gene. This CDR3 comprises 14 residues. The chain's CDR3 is CASSVALAPGELFF. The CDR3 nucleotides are TGTGCCAGCAGCGTAGCTCTAGCGCCCGGGGAGCTGTTTTTT.

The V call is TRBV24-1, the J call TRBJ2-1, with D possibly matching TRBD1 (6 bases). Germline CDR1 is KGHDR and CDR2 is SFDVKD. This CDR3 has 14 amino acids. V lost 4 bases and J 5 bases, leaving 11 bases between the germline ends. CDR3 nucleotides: TGTGCCACCAGTGAGACAGGTTTAAACAATGAGCAGTTCTTC. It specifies CATSETGLNNEQFF.

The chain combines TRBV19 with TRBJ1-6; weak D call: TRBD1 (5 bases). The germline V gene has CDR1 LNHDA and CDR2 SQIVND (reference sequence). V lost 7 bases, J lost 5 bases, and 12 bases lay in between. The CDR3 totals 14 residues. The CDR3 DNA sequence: TGTGCCAGTACGGGGGGGACGAATAATTCACCCCTCCACTTT. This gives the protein CASTGGTNNSPLHF.

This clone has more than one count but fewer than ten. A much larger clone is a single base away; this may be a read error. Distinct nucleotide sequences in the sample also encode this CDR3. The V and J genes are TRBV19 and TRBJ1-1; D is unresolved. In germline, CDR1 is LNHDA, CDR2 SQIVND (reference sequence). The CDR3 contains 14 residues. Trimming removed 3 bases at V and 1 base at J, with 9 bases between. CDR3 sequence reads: CASSIGRGNTEAFF. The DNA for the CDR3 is TGTGCCAGTAGTATTGGACGGGGGAACACTGAAGCTTTCTTT.

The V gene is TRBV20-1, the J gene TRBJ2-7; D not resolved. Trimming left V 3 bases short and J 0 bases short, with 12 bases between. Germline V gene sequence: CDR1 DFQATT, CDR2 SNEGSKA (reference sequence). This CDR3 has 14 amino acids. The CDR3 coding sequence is TGCAGTGCTAGTCGGAGCGAGAGCTCCTACGAGCAGTACTTC. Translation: CSASRSESSYEQYF.

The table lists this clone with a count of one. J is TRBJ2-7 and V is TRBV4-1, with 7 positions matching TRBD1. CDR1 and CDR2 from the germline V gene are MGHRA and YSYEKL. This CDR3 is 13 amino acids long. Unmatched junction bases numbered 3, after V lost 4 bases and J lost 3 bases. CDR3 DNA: TGCGCCAGCAGCCCGGACAGGCTCTACGAGCAGTACTTC. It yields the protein CASSPDRLYEQYF.

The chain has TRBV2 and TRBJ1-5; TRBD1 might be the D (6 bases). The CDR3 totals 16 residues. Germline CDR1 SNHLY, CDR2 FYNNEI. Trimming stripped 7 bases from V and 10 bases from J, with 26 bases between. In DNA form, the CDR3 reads TGTGCCAGCAAGGTCCAAGGACAGTTAGCAATCAGCCCCCAGCATTTT. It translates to CASKVQGQLAISPQHF.

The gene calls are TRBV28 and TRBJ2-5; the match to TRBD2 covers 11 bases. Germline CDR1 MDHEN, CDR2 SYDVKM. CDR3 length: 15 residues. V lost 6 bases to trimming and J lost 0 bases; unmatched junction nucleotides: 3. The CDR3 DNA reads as TGTGCCAGCAGGATAGCGGGAGGGAACCAAGAGACCCAGTACTTC. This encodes CASRIAGGNQETQYF.

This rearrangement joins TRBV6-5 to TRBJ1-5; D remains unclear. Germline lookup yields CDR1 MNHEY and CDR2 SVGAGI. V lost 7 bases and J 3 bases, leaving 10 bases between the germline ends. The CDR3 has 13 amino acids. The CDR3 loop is CASNMGHNQPQHF. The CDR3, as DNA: TGTGCCAGCAACATGGGCCACAATCAGCCCCAGCATTTT.

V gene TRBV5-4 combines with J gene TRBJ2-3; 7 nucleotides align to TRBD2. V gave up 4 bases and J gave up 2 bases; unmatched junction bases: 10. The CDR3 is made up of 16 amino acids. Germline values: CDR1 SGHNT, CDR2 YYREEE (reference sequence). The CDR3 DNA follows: TGTGCCAGCAGCACCCCTGAGCGGGGCATCACAGATACGCAGTATTTT. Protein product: CASSTPERGITDTQYF.

CDR3 in DNA: TGTGCCAGCAGCCACCCCGGGACTAGCGGCTACACAGATACGCAGTATTTT. This translates into CASSHPGTSGYTDTQYF. The V and J genes are TRBV27 and TRBJ2-3, with 11 positions matching TRBD2. Germline V gene data show CDR1 as MNHEY and CDR2 as SMNVEV (reference sequence). Unmatched junction bases numbered 10, after V lost 6 bases and J lost 2 bases. This CDR3 contains 17 residues.

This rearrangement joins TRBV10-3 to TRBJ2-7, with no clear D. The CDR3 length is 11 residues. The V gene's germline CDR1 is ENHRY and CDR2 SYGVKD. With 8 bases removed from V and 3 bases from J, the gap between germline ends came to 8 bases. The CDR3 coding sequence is TGTGCCATCGGTCCCAGCTACGAGCAGTACTTC. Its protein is CAIGPSYEQYF.

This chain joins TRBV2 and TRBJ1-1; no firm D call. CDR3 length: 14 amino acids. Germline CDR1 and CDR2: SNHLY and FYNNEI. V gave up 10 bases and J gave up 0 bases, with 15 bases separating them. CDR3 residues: CAKTRNDMNTEAFF. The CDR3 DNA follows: TGTGCCAAGACACGGAATGACATGAACACTGAAGCTTTCTTT. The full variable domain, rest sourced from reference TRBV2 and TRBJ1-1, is EPEVTQTPSHQVTQMGQEVILRCVPISNHLYFYWYRQILGQKVEFLVSFYNNEISEKSEIFDDQFSVERPDGSNFTLKIRSTKLEDSAMYFCAKTRNDMNTEAFFGQGTRLTVV.

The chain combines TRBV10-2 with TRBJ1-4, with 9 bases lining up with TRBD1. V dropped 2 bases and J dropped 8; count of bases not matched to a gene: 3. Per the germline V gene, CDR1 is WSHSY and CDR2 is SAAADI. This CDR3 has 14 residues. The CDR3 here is CASSEGTGLEKLFF. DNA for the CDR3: TGCGCCAGCAGTGAGGGGACAGGGCTCGAAAAACTGTTTTTT.

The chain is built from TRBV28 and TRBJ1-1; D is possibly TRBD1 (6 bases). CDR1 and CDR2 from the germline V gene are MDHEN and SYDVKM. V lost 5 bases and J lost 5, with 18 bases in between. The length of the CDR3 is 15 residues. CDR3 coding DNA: TGTGCCAGCAGTACCTCGGGACACCGAGGTACTGAAGCTTTCTTT. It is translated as CASSTSGHRGTEAFF.

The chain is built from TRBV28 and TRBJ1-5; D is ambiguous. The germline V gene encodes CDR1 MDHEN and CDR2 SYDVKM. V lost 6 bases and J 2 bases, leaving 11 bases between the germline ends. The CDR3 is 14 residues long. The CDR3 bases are TGTGCCAGCAGCATGTCGGGAGGCAATCAGCCCCAGCATTTT. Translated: CASSMSGGNQPQHF.